This T cell receptor (beta chain) was obtained from a study of blood T cells in healthy people across ages. The second PCR ran roughly 7 to 11 cycles with a sample-barcoded 5' primer and J-beta primers. MiXCR, applied by TCRdb to the 5' RACE reads, yields one record per CDR3 protein. This table holds around 800,000 distinct CDR3 sequences, roughly 60% found once. In the case of this clonotype: What it recognizes is unknown.

Study results and caveats: Not knowing donor CMV status may have confounded expanded clonotype changes.

Sequenced sample: blood. This clonotype was obtained from a man aged 30 to 39 in good health.

CDR3 amino acids: CASSYLGAEAFF. CDR3 DNA: TGTGCCAGCAGCTACCTCGGGGCTGAAGCTTTCTTT. The chain employs TRBV6-2 or TRBV6-3 and TRBJ1-1; D ambiguous. Per germline, CDR1 MNHEY and CDR2 SVGEGT. This CDR3 spans 12 amino acids. Trimming removed 6 bases from V and 6 bases from J, with 11 bases in between.